The sequence of this T cell receptor beta chain was determined in a study of identical twins. Whole-study findings and limits: Within cord blood, abundant beta clonotypes carried fewer insertions, but memory repertoires showed no such trend.

Unique molecular identifiers were in the cDNA, with template-switch universal primer binding. From the 5' RACE reads, TCRdb called clonotypes with MiXCR, one entry per CDR3 protein. The data show some 660,000 distinct CDR3 sequences, with approximately 9% seen just once and around 0.98% held by the top ten. As for this clonotype: Its specificity is not known.

Trimming took off 4 bases at V and 4 bases at J, with 13 bases between the two ends. The CDR3 consists of 14 residues. Germline CDR1 SGHTA, CDR2 FQGNSA. A further study also used this sample, focusing on yellow fever vaccine responses in identical twins.

The chain has TRBV7-2 and TRBJ2-5; D unresolved. The receptor's source is a woman between 18 and 30 years old in good health. The sample taken for sequencing was PBMCs. In DNA, the CDR3 is TGTGCCAGCAGCTCTTTTGCGGATCGAGAGACCCAGTACTTC. Protein sequence: CASSSFADRETQYF.